The clone carrying this TCR beta chain showed up just a few times. The record originates from a study of Graves' ophthalmopathy and Graves' hyperthyroidism. Amplified material comprised TCR beta CDR3 regions derived from RNA transcripts. HTBI primers primed a first-round RT-PCR, and a second-round multiplex PCR followed. TCRdb re-called the multiplex PCR reads with MiXCR, one entry per CDR3 protein. Altogether some 350,000 distinct CDR3 sequences are present, about a sixth being singletons, with the ten largest covering roughly 2.4%. Cases classed as stable hyperthyroidism had no ophthalmopathy within 18 months of follow-up. Material for sequencing was peripheral blood. The receptor was isolated from an adult woman with stable Graves' hyperthyroidism.

CDR3 coding DNA: TGTGCCAGCTCACGGGACGTAGAAGATACGCAGTATTTT. This translates into CASSRDVEDTQYF. The chain uses TRBV18 and TRBJ2-3, with D tentatively TRBD1 or TRBD2 (5 bases each). The CDR3 runs 13 residues. The ends were cut back, 4 bases at V and 5 bases at J, with 10 bases in the middle. CDR1 is KGHSH and CDR2 is LQKENI in the germline V gene. The full variable domain, with the rest looked up from reference TRBV18 and TRBJ2-3, is NAGVMQNPRHLVRRRGQEARLRCSPMKGHSHVYWYRQLPEEGLKFMVYLQKENIIDESGMPKERFSAEFPKEGPSILRIQQVVRGDSAAYFCASSRDVEDTQYFGPGTRLTVL.